This T cell receptor (beta chain) originates from a study of blood T cell repertoires in COVID-19. The repertoire was sequenced with immunoSEQ multiplex PCR; TCRdb's copy has only in-frame clones and lacks some. Found here are over 85,000 clones, about 88% of them singletons; the top ten hold less than 3.5%. CDR3 length equals 16 residues. V lost 4 bases to trimming and J lost 3 bases, with 20 bases between them. Germline lookup yields CDR1 SGHDT and CDR2 YYEEEE. This clone is a singleton in its sample. The TCR sequence derives from a man aged 50-60 years with active or convalescent COVID-19. Input material: peripheral blood. The chain uses TRBV5-6 and TRBJ2-7; D perhaps matches TRBD1 (7 bases). The CDR3 sequence: CASSLAPGGGSYEQYV. DNA for the CDR3: TGTGCCAGCAGCCTAGCACCAGGAGGGGGCAGCTACGAGCAGTACGTC.